The 12 T cell receptor beta chains given below trace back to one sample, sequenced in a study of blood T cell repertoires in COVID-19. This table comes from immunoSEQ multiplex PCR, and its TCRdb copy is limited to in-frame clones, with some not included. Of some 140,000 clones listed, 80% to 85% are singletons. Sequencing was done on a sample of PBMCs or T cells enriched from blood (not recorded which). These TCRs come from a man aged 30 to 45 who had recovered from COVID-19.

The V gene is TRBV5-8, the J gene TRBJ2-4; D might be TRBD1 (7 bases). V was clipped by 4 bases and J by 1 base, with 24 bases between them. Germline CDR1 and CDR2: SGHTS and YDEGEE. This CDR3 has 19 residues. DNA for the CDR3: TGTGCCAGCAGCCAAATGGAGGGGGCGACGCTAATCGCCAAAAACATTCAGTACTTC. Amino acids: CASSQMEGATLIAKNIQYF. Full variable domain (remainder filled in from reference TRBV5-8 and TRBJ2-4): EAGVTQSPTHLIKTRGQQATLRCSPISGHTSVYWYQQALGLGLQFLLWYDEGEERNRGNFPPRFSGRQFPNYSSELNVNALELEDSALYLCASSQMEGATLIAKNIQYFGAGTRLSVL.

The V gene is TRBV7-3, the J gene TRBJ2-2; the match to TRBD2 covers 10 bases. J gave up 1 base and V 5 bases, and 4 bases lay outside the gene matches. The CDR3 extends over 16 amino acids. The germline V gene encodes CDR1 SGHTA and CDR2 FQGTGA. CDR3 coding DNA: TGTGCCAGCAGCCTCCGACTAGCGGGGAACACCGGGGAGCTGTTTTTT. As protein: CASSLRLAGNTGELFF.

The sample holds a few counts of this clone. The sample has other DNA sequences that encode this CDR3 too. The rearrangement uses TRBV19 and TRBJ1-2; 12 bases fit TRBD1. V lost 5 bases, J lost 7 bases, and 5 bases stayed unmatched. The germline gives CDR1 LNHDA, CDR2 SQIVND (reference sequence). This CDR3 spans 14 amino acids. The CDR3 DNA reads as TGTGCCAGTAGTCCGGGACAGGGGGCCGGTGGCTACACCTTC. Translating it yields CASSPGQGAGGYTF. The full variable domain, rest sourced from reference TRBV19 and TRBJ1-2, is DGGITQSPKYLFRKEGQNVTLSCEQNLNHDAMYWYRQDPGQGLRLIYYSQIVNDFQKGDIAEGYSVSREKKESFPLTVTSAQKNPTAFYLCASSPGQGAGGYTFGSGTRLTVV.

This clone has just one count. This rearrangement joins TRBV6-2 or TRBV6-3 to TRBJ2-5; a possible D gene is TRBD1 (6 bases). Germline lookup yields CDR1 MNHEY and CDR2 SVGEGT. This CDR3 has 13 residues. V was clipped by 4 bases and J by 5 bases, with 11 bases between them. Written as DNA, the CDR3 is TGTGCCAGCAGTTTCAGGGGCTATGAGACCCAGTACTTC. Residues: CASSFRGYETQYF.

The chain uses TRBV6-6 and TRBJ1-5; 7 positions match TRBD1. The germline V gene encodes CDR1 MNHNY and CDR2 SVGAGI (reference sequence). This CDR3 comprises 14 residues. The trim removed 5 bases at V and 1 base at J, leaving 2 bases unmatched. CDR3 region: CASSRQGSNQPQHF. Written as DNA, the CDR3 is TGTGCCAGCAGTAGACAGGGCAGCAATCAGCCCCAGCATTTT.

This clone has a handful of counts. The chain recombines TRBV14 with TRBJ1-2; 8 nucleotides align to TRBD1. Germline V gene data show CDR1 as SGHDN and CDR2 as FVKESK. The CDR3 totals 15 residues. With 1 base clipped from V and 8 bases from J, the junction kept 9 bases outside the gene matches. The CDR3 here is CASSQAHRGVKGYTF. In DNA, the CDR3 is TGTGCCAGCAGCCAAGCCCACAGGGGGGTGAAGGGCTACACCTTC.

This clone has more than one count but fewer than ten. The chain couples TRBV7-3 to TRBJ2-2; 9 nucleotides agree with TRBD1. The ends lost 2 bases at V and 1 base at J; junction bases unmatched: 2. This CDR3 has 16 amino acids. The germline V gene encodes CDR1 SGHTA and CDR2 FQGTGA. The CDR3 nucleotides read TGTGCCAGCAGCTTAGTGGGACAGGGGAACACCGGGGAGCTGTTTTTT. Translation: CASSLVGQGNTGELFF.

The rearrangement joins TRBV14 to TRBJ2-1; 7 bases fit TRBD2. Germline V gene sequence: CDR1 SGHDN, CDR2 FVKESK. The CDR3 length is 18 residues. Unmatched junction bases numbered 11, after V lost 0 bases and J lost 3 bases. The CDR3 protein is CASSQDSRASGVYNEQFF. The CDR3 coding sequence is TGTGCCAGCAGCCAAGATTCAAGGGCTAGCGGAGTCTACAATGAGCAGTTCTTC.

The chain links TRBV29-1 to TRBJ1-2; no definite D call. V gave up 8 bases and J gave up 0 bases, with 10 bases separating them. Germline loops: CDR1 SQVTM, CDR2 ANQGSEA. This CDR3 contains 12 residues. Written as DNA, the CDR3 is TGCAGCCCTTGGCTTCCTAACTATGGCTACACCTTC. Amino acid sequence: CSPWLPNYGYTF.

The chain couples TRBV2 to TRBJ2-2; 12 positions agree with TRBD2. V shed 8 bases, J shed 1 base, and the junction held 8 bases outside the gene matches. This CDR3 region has 17 residues. Germline assignment: CDR1 SNHLY and CDR2 FYNNEI. The CDR3 DNA reads as TGTGCCAGCTCAGCCCCTAGCGGGAGGGGGAACACCGGGGAGCTGTTTTTT. Protein product: CASSAPSGRGNTGELFF.

In this sample, this clone turned up once. The V call is TRBV9, the J call TRBJ2-2; 7 nucleotides line up with TRBD2. The CDR3 totals 14 residues. The germline V gene encodes CDR1 SGDLS and CDR2 YYNGEE. CDR3 in amino acids: CPPRVGGDTGELFF. The CDR3 nucleotides are TGTCCCCCCCGCGTGGGGGGGGACACCGGGGAGCTGTTTTTT.

This rearrangement joins TRBV5-1 to TRBJ1-1; 9 positions agree with TRBD1. CDR1 is SGHRS, CDR2 YFSETQ, per germline. V shed 1 base, J shed 4 bases, and the junction held 5 bases outside the gene matches. The CDR3 is 15 residues long. The CDR3 DNA reads as TGCGCCAGCAGCTTGATAGCGGACAGGGGCACTGAAGCTTTCTTT. This encodes CASSLIADRGTEAFF.